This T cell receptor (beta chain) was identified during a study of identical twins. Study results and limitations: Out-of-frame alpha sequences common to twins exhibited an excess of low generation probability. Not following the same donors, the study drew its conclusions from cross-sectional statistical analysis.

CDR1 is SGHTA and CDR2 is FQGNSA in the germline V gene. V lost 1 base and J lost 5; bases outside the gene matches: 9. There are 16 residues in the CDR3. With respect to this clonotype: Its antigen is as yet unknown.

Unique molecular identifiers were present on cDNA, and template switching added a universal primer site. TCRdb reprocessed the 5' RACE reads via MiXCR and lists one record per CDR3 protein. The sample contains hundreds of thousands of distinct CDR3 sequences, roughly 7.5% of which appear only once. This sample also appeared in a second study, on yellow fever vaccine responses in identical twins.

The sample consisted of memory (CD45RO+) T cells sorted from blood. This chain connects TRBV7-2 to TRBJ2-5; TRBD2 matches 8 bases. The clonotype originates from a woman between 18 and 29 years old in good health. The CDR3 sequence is CASSLVMAGGGETQYF. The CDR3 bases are TGTGCCAGCAGCTTAGTAATGGCGGGAGGAGGGGAGACCCAGTACTTC.